These 27 T cell receptor beta chains share one sample of origin, sequenced in a study of radiotherapy plus CTLA-4 blockade in lung cancer. Using immunoSEQ multiplex PCR, the repertoire was profiled, and TCRdb retains in-frame clones only, with some absent. The data show roughly 40,000 clones, 79% seen once. The sample here was peripheral blood, taken from a patient treated with radiotherapy plus ipilimumab. Source of these receptors: a human donor with non-small cell lung cancer that progressed on radiotherapy plus ipilimumab.

The count of this clone is one. The CDR3 spells CASSDSNRALTSPLHF. Here the CDR3 DNA reads TGTGCCAGTAGTGACTCTAACAGGGCTTTGACTTCACCCCTCCACTTT. The chain joins TRBV19 to TRBJ1-6; D may be TRBD1 (6 bases). V was pared by 5 bases and J by 9 bases, with 20 bases between. This CDR3 comprises 16 residues. Germline V gene data show CDR1 as LNHDA and CDR2 as SQIVND (reference sequence).

This chain links TRBV4-3 with TRBJ1-2; D is undetermined. CDR3 length equals 14 residues. Trimming pared 0 bases from V and 2 bases from J, leaving 7 bases between. From germline, CDR1 is LGHNA and CDR2 YSLEER. The CDR3 DNA is TGCGCCAGCAGCCAAGATTCCGCGAACTATGGCTACACCTTC. Amino acids: CASSQDSANYGYTF.

This clone has just one count. Here the CDR3 reads CATSRARLAGGQETQYF. CDR3 bases: TGTGCCACCAGCAGAGCCCGGCTAGCGGGCGGCCAAGAGACCCAGTACTTC. This sequence joins TRBV15 and TRBJ2-5; 8 positions match TRBD2. CDR3 length: 17 amino acids. V dropped 1 base and J dropped 1; count of bases not matched to a gene: 8. Germline V lookup: CDR1 LNHNV, CDR2 YYDKDF (reference sequence).

A single count supports this clone. This chain connects TRBV4-1 to TRBJ2-3; TRBD1 agrees at 7 bases. The V segment lost 2 bases and the J segment 3 bases; nucleotides outside the gene matches: 11. The CDR3 length is 17 residues. CDR1 and CDR2 from the germline V gene are MGHRA and YSYEKL. The CDR3 sequence is CASSQPLSGTATDTQYF. In DNA, the CDR3 is TGCGCCAGCAGCCAACCCCTATCCGGGACAGCAACAGATACGCAGTATTTT.

This clone has only one observation. This chain links TRBV27 with TRBJ2-6; 10 nucleotides align to TRBD2. Trimming cost V 5 bases and J 0 bases; bases outside gene matches: 7. The CDR3 length is 18 residues. The germline CDR1 and CDR2 sequences are MNHEY and SMNVEV (reference sequence). The DNA of the CDR3 is TGTGCCAGCAGTCCTACTAGCGGGACCTTCTCTGGGGCCAACGTCCTGACTTTC. The encoded protein is CASSPTSGTFSGANVLTF.

The gene calls are TRBV18 and TRBJ2-7; possible D gene TRBD2, 6 bases. V was trimmed by 6 bases and J by 3 bases, leaving 15 bases between them. Germline V gene data show CDR1 as KGHSH and CDR2 as LQKENI. This CDR3 is 14 amino acids long. CDR3 protein: CASSQGLEGYEQYF. The CDR3, as DNA: TGTGCCAGCTCCCAGGGTCTGGAGGGCTACGAGCAGTACTTC.

This clone has only a few counts. The V gene is TRBV25-1, the J gene TRBJ1-1; TRBD1 is a possible D gene (5 bases). CDR1 MGHDK and CDR2 SYGVNS come from the germline V gene. The length of the CDR3 is 16 residues. V dropped 7 bases and J dropped 1 base, with 19 bases sitting between them. The CDR3 region is CASKSGWGARNTEAFF. The CDR3 DNA follows: TGTGCCAGCAAAAGTGGTTGGGGCGCGAGGAACACTGAAGCTTTCTTT. Full variable domain (outside the CDR3, taken from reference TRBV25-1 and TRBJ1-1): EADIYQTPRYLVIGTGKKITLECSQTMGHDKMYWYQQDPGMELHLIHYSYGVNSTEKGDLSSESTVSRIRTEHFPLTLESARPSHTSQYLCASKSGWGARNTEAFFGQGTRLTVV.

V is TRBV4-1 and J is TRBJ2-2; a weak D match, TRBD1 (6 bases). The length of the CDR3 is 15 residues. The germline V and J ends were trimmed by 4 bases and 5 bases, with 14 bases remaining between them. Germline-derived CDR1 and CDR2 are MGHRA and YSYEKL. The CDR3 DNA follows: TGCGCCAGCAGCCGTCCAGGGGCACGGACCGGGGAGCTGTTTTTT. As protein: CASSRPGARTGELFF.

This clone showed up just once. The chain couples TRBV11-2 to TRBJ2-1; 9 bases are a match to TRBD1. V was pared by 1 base and J by 7 bases, with 8 bases of the junction left unmatched. Germline-derived CDR1 and CDR2 are SGHAT and FQNNGV. This CDR3 is 16 amino acids long. The CDR3 DNA reads as TGTGCCAGCAGCTTAGTTTCTAGGACAGGGGAGAATGAGCAGTTCTTC. Protein: CASSLVSRTGENEQFF.

CDR3 protein: CASSKDRGLTNEKLFF. The CDR3 DNA is TGTGCCAGCAGCAAGGACAGGGGGCTTACTAATGAAAAACTGTTTTTT. The chain employs TRBV7-2 and TRBJ1-4; 11 bases match TRBD1. V lost 5 bases, J lost 2 bases, and 4 bases stayed unmatched. Per the germline V gene, CDR1 is SGHTA and CDR2 is FQGNSA. The length of the CDR3 is 16 residues.

The chain joins TRBV10-2 to TRBJ2-7, with 7 bases fitting TRBD2. The CDR3 loop spans 14 amino acids. V shed 4 bases, J shed 2 bases, and the junction held 5 bases outside the gene matches. The germline CDR1 and CDR2 sequences are WSHSY and SAAADI. The CDR3 loop is CASSAVGGAYEQYF. Here the CDR3 DNA reads TGCGCCAGCAGTGCTGTGGGGGGGGCCTACGAGCAGTACTTC.

V usage is TRBV11-2 and J usage is TRBJ2-5; D not resolved. The germline V gene encodes CDR1 SGHAT and CDR2 FQNNGV. V lost 2 bases and J lost 2, with 9 bases in between. The CDR3 is 14 amino acids. This CDR3 is CASSLYQEQETQYF. For the CDR3, the DNA is TGTGCCAGCAGCTTATACCAGGAACAAGAGACCCAGTACTTC.

The V gene is TRBV18, the J gene TRBJ2-2; 7 bases map to TRBD2. The CDR3 contains 17 residues. The J segment lost 0 bases and the V segment lost 2 bases, leaving 6 bases of the junction unmatched. The germline V gene encodes CDR1 KGHSH and CDR2 LQKENI. CDR3 sequence reads: CASSPISREANTGELFF. For the CDR3, the DNA is TGTGCCAGCTCACCAATATCCCGGGAGGCGAACACCGGGGAGCTGTTTTTT.

V gene TRBV7-3 combines with J gene TRBJ2-7; 9 bases agree with TRBD2. Per the germline V gene, CDR1 is SGHTA and CDR2 is FQGTGA. The CDR3 has 12 residues. V lost 10 bases to trimming and J lost 6 bases; unmatched junction nucleotides: 7. DNA of the CDR3: TGTGCCACCACGACTAGCGGCGGCGAGCAGTACTTC. Its protein is CATTTSGGEQYF. The variable domain in full, completed from reference TRBV7-3 and TRBJ2-7, reads GAGVSQTPSNKVTEKGKYVELRCDPISGHTALYWYRQSLGQGPEFLIYFQGTGAADDSGLPNDRFFAVRPEGSVSTLKIQRTERGDSAVYLCATTTSGGEQYFGPGTRLTVT.

The rearrangement links TRBV15 to TRBJ2-7, with D possibly matching TRBD2 (5 bases). V lost 0 bases to trimming and J lost 4 bases, with 13 bases between them. Germline-derived CDR1 and CDR2 are LNHNV and YYDKDF (reference sequence). The CDR3 consists of 15 residues. CDR3 coding DNA: TGTGCCACCAGCAGAGATAATTGGCGGACTTACGAGCAGTACTTC. It codes for CATSRDNWRTYEQYF.

This sequence joins TRBV12-5 and TRBJ2-7, with a weak D call TRBD1 (6 bases). The length of the CDR3 is 13 residues. V was shortened by 3 bases and J by 4 bases, with 10 bases between the two germline ends. The V gene's germline CDR1 is LGHNT and CDR2 FRNRAP. The CDR3 DNA is TGTGCTAGTGGTTTCGACAGGCGGTACGAGCAGTACTTC. Its translation is CASGFDRRYEQYF.

The chain recombines TRBV7-3 with TRBJ2-6; maybe TRBD1 (6 bases). In germline, CDR1 is SGHTA, CDR2 FQGTGA. V lost 2 bases to trimming and J lost 1 base, with 9 bases between them. CDR3 size: 16 residues. The CDR3 sequence: CASSLGGSSGANVLTF. The CDR3 DNA follows: TGTGCCAGCAGCTTAGGGGGCAGTTCTGGGGCCAACGTCCTGACTTTC.

The sample holds a few counts of this clone. This rearrangement joins TRBV11-2 to TRBJ2-3; D is perhaps TRBD2 (5 bases). The CDR3 consists of 15 residues. V was shortened by 1 base and J by 3 bases, with 11 bases between the two germline ends. Germline lookup yields CDR1 SGHAT and CDR2 FQNNGV. CDR3: CASSLVVGGTDTQYF. The CDR3 coding sequence is TGTGCCAGCAGCTTAGTGGTGGGCGGGACAGATACGCAGTATTTT.

The rearrangement joins TRBV21-1 to TRBJ2-7; TRBD2, as called in the table, went unchecked against the DNA. TRBV21-1 is listed as a pseudogene. This CDR3 is 14 amino acids long. Here the CDR3 reads CASSNSGSRSGQYF. DNA of the CDR3: TGTGCCAGCAGCAATAGCGGGAGCCGTAGTGGGCAGTACTTC.

The chain combines TRBV7-2 with TRBJ1-1; possible D gene TRBD1, 6 bases. Germline V gene lookup returns CDR1 SGHTA and CDR2 FQGNSA. The CDR3 extends over 13 amino acids. Trimming shortened V by 7 bases and J by 0 bases, and 9 bases separated the two germline ends. The CDR3 here is CASNDRMNTEAFF. The CDR3 nucleotides are TGTGCCAGCAACGACAGGATGAACACTGAAGCTTTCTTT.

The chain uses TRBV6-6 and TRBJ1-5; 8 bases are a match to TRBD1. J lost 4 bases, V lost 6 bases, and 8 bases had no gene match. The CDR3 runs to 15 residues. Looked up from germline, CDR1 is MNHNY and CDR2 is SVGAGI (reference sequence). As DNA, the CDR3 is TGTGCCAGCAGCGACCCCGGGACAGGAAATCAGCCCCAGCATTTT. It is translated as CASSDPGTGNQPQHF.

This chain uses TRBV10-3 with TRBJ2-3; D is perhaps TRBD2 (6 bases). Between the trimmed V and J ends, which lost 8 bases and 1 base, there was a span of 10 bases. This CDR3 region has 13 residues. Germline V gene data show CDR1 as ENHRY and CDR2 as SYGVKD. CDR3 sequence: CAIRVAGTDTQYF. The DNA for the CDR3 is TGTGCCATCCGGGTAGCGGGCACAGATACGCAGTATTTT.

This clone was seen a handful of times. The chain employs TRBV19 and TRBJ2-5; 9 bases map to TRBD2. Germline V gene lookup returns CDR1 LNHDA and CDR2 SQIVND (reference sequence). V dropped 3 bases and J dropped 2; count of bases not matched to a gene: 10. This CDR3 comprises 17 residues. The CDR3 sequence is CASSISFSGSIQETQYF. The CDR3 region has the DNA TGTGCCAGTAGTATTAGTTTTAGCGGGAGCATACAAGAGACCCAGTACTTC.

The chain combines TRBV7-6 with TRBJ1-1, with a weak D call TRBD1 (5 bases). Trimming shortened V by 3 bases and J by 8 bases, and 13 bases separated the two germline ends. This CDR3 comprises 13 residues. The germline V gene encodes CDR1 SGHVS and CDR2 FNYEAQ. CDR3 sequence (DNA): TGTGCCAGCAGCTTCTCCAGGGATGCAGAAGCTTTCTTT. Translation gives CASSFSRDAEAFF. Looking up the rest from reference TRBV7-6 and TRBJ1-1 gives the full variable domain: GAGVSQSPRYKVTKRGQDVALRCDPISGHVSLYWYRQALGQGPEFLTYFNYEAQQDKSGLPNDRFSAERPEGSISTLTIQRTEQRDSAMYRCASSFSRDAEAFFGQGTRLTVV.

The chain has TRBV19 and TRBJ1-2; 8 bases map to TRBD1. V lost 1 base, J lost 6 bases, and 1 base stayed unmatched. Germline V lookup: CDR1 LNHDA, CDR2 SQIVND (reference sequence). This CDR3 region has 13 residues. The CDR3 region has the DNA TGTGCCAGTAGTATAGTGGGACAGGATGGCTACACCTTC. This gives the protein CASSIVGQDGYTF.

The CDR3 DNA follows: TGTGCCAGCAGCTCCCGGTTGGGTACGACAGGGGACTATGGCTACACCTTC. Its translation: CASSSRLGTTGDYGYTF. The chain recombines TRBV7-8 with TRBJ1-2; 8 bases line up with TRBD1. V dropped 4 bases and J dropped 3; count of bases not matched to a gene: 13. The CDR3 consists of 17 residues. Germline loops: CDR1 SGHVS, CDR2 FQNEAQ.

J is TRBJ1-6 and V is TRBV6-1, with 12 positions matching TRBD1. The V gene end was trimmed by 2 bases and the J gene end by 6 bases; junction bases not matched to a gene: 5. The CDR3 covers 17 residues. Per the germline V gene, CDR1 is MNHNS and CDR2 is SASEGT. CDR3 in DNA: TGTGCCAGCAGTGAATGGGGGGACAGGGGGCCTAATTCACCCCTCCACTTT. Translated: CASSEWGDRGPNSPLHF.